This entry lists 21 T cell receptor beta chains sequenced from one sample in a study of blood T cells in healthy people across ages. Through a sample-barcoded 5' primer and a J-beta primer mix, a second PCR was run for 7 to 11 cycles. TCRdb redid the calling of the 5' RACE reads with MiXCR, one entry per CDR3 protein. This table has roughly 550,000 distinct CDR3 sequences, 24% appearing once. This sample was also put to use in a study of T cells of mothers and their children.

Source material: blood. These receptors all come from a boy between 10 and 17 years old in good health.

The chain is built from TRBV7-3 and TRBJ2-3; TRBD1 matches at 7 bases. The CDR3 consists of 16 residues. Germline values: CDR1 SGHTA, CDR2 FQGTGA. V gave up 3 bases and J gave up 0 bases; unmatched junction bases: 6. This CDR3 is CASSFTPGQSTDTQYF. CDR3 nucleotide sequence: TGTGCCAGCAGCTTTACACCGGGACAGAGCACAGATACGCAGTATTTT.

CDR3 in amino acids: CASRPPDRGESPLHF. The CDR3 bases are TGTGCCAGCAGACCCCCGGACAGGGGAGAATCACCCCTCCACTTT. This chain uses TRBV28 with TRBJ1-6; 9 bases map to TRBD1. The J segment lost 10 bases and the V segment lost 6 bases, leaving 10 bases of the junction unmatched. Germline values: CDR1 MDHEN, CDR2 SYDVKM. The CDR3 totals 15 residues.

The chain carries TRBV6-1 and TRBJ1-1; no reliable D call. Germline values: CDR1 MNHNS, CDR2 SASEGT. V was cut by 9 bases and J by 0 bases, with 17 bases left in between. The CDR3 consists of 15 residues. The CDR3 coding sequence is TGTGCCAGTGAATTAGAGGGCAGCATGAACACTGAAGCTTTCTTT. Its translation: CASELEGSMNTEAFF.

This clonotype has ten or more counts. This chain joins TRBV6-4 and TRBJ2-1; 9 nucleotides agree with TRBD2. Trimming removed 3 bases from V and 0 bases from J; junction bases left unmatched: 0. The CDR3 is 15 residues long. Germline CDR1 reads MRHNA; CDR2 reads SNTAGT. CDR3 region: CASSERGGSYNEQFF. The DNA of the CDR3 is TGTGCCAGCAGTGAGCGGGGGGGCTCCTACAATGAGCAGTTCTTC.

This clonotype was observed once. This chain uses TRBV4-3 with TRBJ2-5, with D possibly TRBD2 on 5 matching bases. Germline CDR1 LGHNA, CDR2 YSLEER. The CDR3 has 13 amino acids. Trimming stripped 2 bases from V and 4 bases from J, with 8 bases between. CDR3 amino acids: CASSQQRAETQYF. The CDR3 nucleotides read TGCGCCAGCAGCCAACAGAGGGCAGAGACCCAGTACTTC.

This clonotype came up a few times. A junction end diverges from the germline sequence, so it may reflect a read error. The gene calls are TRBV20-1 and TRBJ1-1; possible D gene TRBD1, 5 bases. The CDR3 sequence is 12 residues long. Germline V CDR1 and CDR2: DFQATT, SNEGSKA (reference sequence). The DNA for the CDR3 is TGCAGTGCCGGACAACCGAACACTGAGGCTTTCTTT. This encodes CSAGQPNTEAFF.

The chain has TRBV29-1 and TRBJ2-1, with D hard to call. The ends were cut back, 6 bases at V and 5 bases at J, with 17 bases in the middle. Per germline, CDR1 SQVTM and CDR2 ANQGSEA. The CDR3 totals 14 residues. CDR3 sequence (DNA): TGCAGCGTAGATCGGGCAAACGCCGACAATGAGCAGTTCTTC. This codes for CSVDRANADNEQFF.

This clonotype appeared a few times. The rearrangement uses TRBV7-2 and TRBJ1-4; weak D call: TRBD1 (6 bases). V was cut by 0 bases and J by 8 bases, with 10 bases left in between. The CDR3 is made up of 14 amino acids. CDR1 SGHTA and CDR2 FQGNSA come from the germline V gene. The CDR3 DNA reads TGTGCCAGCAGCTTAGCGGGGGCGCGAGAAAAACTGTTTTTT. This sequence encodes CASSLAGAREKLFF. The entire variable domain, with the rest obtained from reference TRBV7-2 and TRBJ1-4, is as follows: GAGVSQSPSNKVTEKGKDVELRCDPISGHTALYWYRQSLGQGLEFLIYFQGNSAPDKSGLPSDRFSAERTGGSVSTLTIQRTQQEDSAVYLCASSLAGAREKLFFGSGTQLSVL.

As regards this clonotype: Sequence at one end of the junction differs from germline and may be a read error. The rearrangement joins TRBV7-9 to TRBJ1-5; D call uncertain. This CDR3 contains 12 residues. Germline V gene data show CDR1 as SEHNR and CDR2 as FQNEAQ (reference sequence). The CDR3 DNA follows: TGTGCCAGCAGCCGGGATGGACCGCCCGGAAATTTT. It encodes CASSRDGPPGNF.

This clonotype has a count of ten or more. This rearrangement joins TRBV7-2 to TRBJ2-5; the match to TRBD2 covers 7 bases. Looked up from germline, CDR1 is SGHTA and CDR2 is FQGNSA. This CDR3 is built from 16 residues. V gave up 1 base and J gave up 1 base; unmatched junction bases: 6. The CDR3 region has the DNA TGTGCCAGCAGCTTAGGAAAACTAGCGTTCCAAGAGACCCAGTACTTC. Translating it yields CASSLGKLAFQETQYF.

The table lists this clonotype with a few counts. The chain carries TRBV7-2 and TRBJ2-5; TRBD2 matches 11 bases. V was clipped by 4 bases and J by 1 base; unmatched bases: 5. Per germline, CDR1 SGHTA and CDR2 FQGNSA. The CDR3 sequence is 16 residues long. CDR3 protein: CASSSWTSGPQETQYF. CDR3 in DNA: TGTGCCAGCAGCTCCTGGACTAGCGGGCCCCAAGAGACCCAGTACTTC.

This clonotype was seen a handful of times. The chain is built from TRBV7-3 and TRBJ2-7, with unresolved D. CDR3 size: 15 residues. The ends were cut back, 1 base at V and 0 bases at J, with 10 bases in the middle. In germline, CDR1 is SGHTA, CDR2 FQGTGA. CDR3 region: CASSLMRGVSYEQYF. Written as DNA, the CDR3 is TGTGCCAGCAGCTTAATGCGTGGGGTCTCCTACGAGCAGTACTTC. Complete variable domain (other parts from reference TRBV7-3 and TRBJ2-7): GAGVSQTPSNKVTEKGKYVELRCDPISGHTALYWYRQSLGQGPEFLIYFQGTGAADDSGLPNDRFFAVRPEGSVSTLKIQRTERGDSAVYLCASSLMRGVSYEQYFGPGTRLTVT.

This clonotype appeared once. This chain joins TRBV29-1 and TRBJ1-4, with unresolved D. The CDR3 spans 13 residues. Germline-derived CDR1 and CDR2 are SQVTM and ANQGSEA. Deletions cut 4 bases from V and 6 bases from J, with 12 bases between. The CDR3 spells CSVAEGGDEKLFF. The CDR3 DNA follows: TGCAGCGTTGCAGAGGGCGGTGATGAAAAACTGTTTTTT.

Many counts were recorded for this clonotype. The junction departs from the called germline gene at one end, perhaps through a read error. The chain is built from TRBV5-1 and TRBJ2-5, with TRBD1 identical over 7 bases. Germline V gives CDR1 SGHRS, CDR2 YFSETQ. The CDR3 extends over 14 amino acids. The CDR3 nucleotides are TGCGCCAGCAGCTGGACAGGAGACCAGGAGACCCAGTACTTC. Translating it yields CASSWTGDQETQYF.

This clonotype was seen ten or more times. The chain joins TRBV7-2 to TRBJ2-7, with a tentative D call TRBD1 (5 bases). Trimming pared 1 base from V and 1 base from J, leaving 8 bases between. The length of the CDR3 is 14 residues. Germline-derived CDR1 and CDR2 are SGHTA and FQGNSA. This CDR3 is CASSLERGSYEQYF. CDR3 in DNA: TGTGCCAGCAGCTTAGAAAGGGGTTCCTACGAGCAGTACTTC.

V usage is TRBV20-1 and J usage is TRBJ2-1, with D tentatively TRBD1 (6 bases). The J call may be wrong; the DNA end is better matched by TRBJ2-5. There are 15 residues in the CDR3. CDR1 DFQATT and CDR2 SNEGSKA come from the germline V gene (reference sequence). CDR3 residues: CSATTWGQMGETQYF. The CDR3 bases are TGCAGTGCTACCACATGGGGACAAATGGGGGAGACCCAGTACTTC.

This clonotype turned up a few times. CDR3: CASSLILGAGELFF. CDR3 in DNA: TGTGCCAGCAGTTTGATCCTTGGGGCCGGGGAGCTGTTTTTT. V gene TRBV28 combines with J gene TRBJ2-2; D gene uncertain. The germline V gene encodes CDR1 MDHEN and CDR2 SYDVKM. Trimming left V 3 bases short and J 6 bases short, with 11 bases between. This CDR3 comprises 14 residues. Full variable domain (rest looked up from reference TRBV28 and TRBJ2-2): DVKVTQSSRYLVKRTGEKVFLECVQDMDHENMFWYRQDPGLGLRLIYFSYDVKMKEKGDIPEGYSVSREKKERFSLILESASTNQTSMYLCASSLILGAGELFFGEGSRLTVL.

The table lists this clonotype with a few counts. The CDR3 DNA reads as TGTGCCAGCAGTTACGGTCGACTAGCGGGCCACACCCAAGAGACCCAGTACTTC. This translates into CASSYGRLAGHTQETQYF. The chain links TRBV6-5 to TRBJ2-5, with TRBD2 matching 10 bases. The germline V gene encodes CDR1 MNHEY and CDR2 SVGAGI. This CDR3 comprises 18 residues. V was clipped by 2 bases and J by 1 base; unmatched bases: 10.

This clonotype was seen a few times. The chain couples TRBV7-3 to TRBJ2-7; tentatively, D is TRBD2 (7 bases). Germline lookup yields CDR1 SGHTA and CDR2 FQGTGA. There are 14 residues in the CDR3. The germline V and J ends were trimmed by 3 bases and 7 bases, with 16 bases remaining between them. The CDR3 protein is CASSLGAGEGEQYF. The CDR3 DNA sequence: TGTGCCAGCAGCTTGGGGGCGGGAGAGGGAGAGCAGTACTTC.

There are a few counts of this clonotype. V usage is TRBV7-3 and J usage is TRBJ1-1; the D is unclear. Germline CDR1 SGHTA, CDR2 FQGTGA. V was trimmed by 4 bases and J by 4 bases, leaving 10 bases between them. This CDR3 comprises 13 residues. CDR3 residues: CASSWAGGTEAFF. Here the CDR3 DNA reads TGTGCCAGCAGCTGGGCCGGAGGCACTGAAGCTTTCTTT. The complete variable domain, with remaining parts taken from reference TRBV7-3 and TRBJ1-1, reads GAGVSQTPSNKVTEKGKYVELRCDPISGHTALYWYRQSLGQGPEFLIYFQGTGAADDSGLPNDRFFAVRPEGSVSTLKIQRTERGDSAVYLCASSWAGGTEAFFGQGTRLTVV.

The chain employs TRBV3-1 and TRBJ1-1, with a tentative D call TRBD1 (5 bases). The CDR3 runs 14 residues. V dropped 2 bases and J dropped 1 base, with 8 bases sitting between them. From germline, CDR1 is LGHDT and CDR2 YNNKEL (reference sequence). CDR3 sequence: CASSQQGRNTEAFF. The DNA of the CDR3 is TGTGCCAGCAGCCAACAGGGACGGAACACTGAAGCTTTCTTT.